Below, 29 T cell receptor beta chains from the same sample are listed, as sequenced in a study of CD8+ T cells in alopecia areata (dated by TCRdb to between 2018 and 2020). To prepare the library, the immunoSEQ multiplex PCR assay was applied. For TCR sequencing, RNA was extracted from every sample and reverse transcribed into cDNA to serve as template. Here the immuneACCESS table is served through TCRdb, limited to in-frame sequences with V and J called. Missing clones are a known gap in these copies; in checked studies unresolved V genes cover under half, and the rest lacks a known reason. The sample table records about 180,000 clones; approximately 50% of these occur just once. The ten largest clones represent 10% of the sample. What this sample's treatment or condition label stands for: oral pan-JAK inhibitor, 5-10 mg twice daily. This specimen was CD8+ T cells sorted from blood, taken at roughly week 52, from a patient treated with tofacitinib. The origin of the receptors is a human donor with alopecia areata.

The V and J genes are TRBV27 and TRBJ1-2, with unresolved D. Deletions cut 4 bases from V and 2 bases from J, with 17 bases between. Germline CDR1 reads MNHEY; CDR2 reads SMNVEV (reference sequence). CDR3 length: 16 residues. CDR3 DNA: TGTGCCAGCAGTTCAACGCTCAGATCCTCCAACTATGGCTACACCTTC. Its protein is CASSSTLRSSNYGYTF.

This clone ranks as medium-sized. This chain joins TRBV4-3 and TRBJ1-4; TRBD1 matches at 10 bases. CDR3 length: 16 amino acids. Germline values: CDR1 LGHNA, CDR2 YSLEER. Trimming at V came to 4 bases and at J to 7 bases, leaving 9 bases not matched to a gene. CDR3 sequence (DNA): TGCGCCAGCAGCCCCGGCCCCGGGACAGGGGCTGAAAAACTGTTTTTT. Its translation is CASSPGPGTGAEKLFF.

This CDR3 reads CALDPVGVHNSPLHF. In nucleotides, the CDR3 is TGTGCGTTGGATCCGGTTGGGGTTCATAATTCACCCCTCCACTTT. The chain employs TRBV30 and TRBJ1-6, with D hard to call. The CDR3 runs to 15 residues. CDR1 is GTSNPN and CDR2 is SVGIG in the germline V gene (reference sequence). The full variable domain, its missing parts supplied by reference TRBV30 and TRBJ1-6, is SQTIHQWPATLVQPVGSPLSLECTVEGTSNPNLYWYRQAAGRGLQLLFYSVGIGQISSEVPQNLSASRPQDRQFILSSKKLLLSDSGFYLCALDPVGVHNSPLHFGNGTRLTVT.

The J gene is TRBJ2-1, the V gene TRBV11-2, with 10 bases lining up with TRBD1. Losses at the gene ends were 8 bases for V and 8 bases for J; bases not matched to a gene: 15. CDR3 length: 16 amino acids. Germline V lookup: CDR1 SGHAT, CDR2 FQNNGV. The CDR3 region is CASRGPGTGEIDEQFF. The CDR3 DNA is TGTGCCAGCCGTGGACCCGGGACAGGGGAAATCGATGAGCAGTTCTTC.

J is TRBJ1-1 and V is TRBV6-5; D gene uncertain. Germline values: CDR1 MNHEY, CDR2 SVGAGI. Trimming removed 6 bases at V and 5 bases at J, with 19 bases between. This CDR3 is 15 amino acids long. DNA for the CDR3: TGTGCCAGCAGGGCCGGGCCCACAACGAGAACTGAAGCTTTCTTT. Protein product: CASRAGPTTRTEAFF.

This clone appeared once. The CDR3 sequence is CASSLVPRGDTEAFF. The CDR3 DNA is TGCGCCAGCAGCTTGGTCCCGAGGGGTGACACTGAAGCTTTCTTT. The rearrangement uses TRBV5-1 and TRBJ1-1, with D maybe TRBD1 (5 bases). Trimming took off 0 bases at V and 3 bases at J, with 12 bases between the two ends. Germline loops: CDR1 SGHRS, CDR2 YFSETQ. This CDR3 comprises 15 residues.

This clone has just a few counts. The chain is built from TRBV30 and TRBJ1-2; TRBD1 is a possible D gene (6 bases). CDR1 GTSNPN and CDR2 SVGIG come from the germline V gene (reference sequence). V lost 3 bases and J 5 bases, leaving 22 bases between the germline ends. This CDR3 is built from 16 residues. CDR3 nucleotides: TGTGCCTGGAGGCCCCTACGTGACAGGACCATTTATGGCTACACCTTC. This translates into CAWRPLRDRTIYGYTF.

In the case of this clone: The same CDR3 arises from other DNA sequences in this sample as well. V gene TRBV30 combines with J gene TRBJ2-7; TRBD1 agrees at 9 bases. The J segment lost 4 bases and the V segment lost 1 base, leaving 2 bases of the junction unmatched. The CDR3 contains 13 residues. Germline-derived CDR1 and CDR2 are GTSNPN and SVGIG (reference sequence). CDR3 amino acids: CAWSAGQGYEQYF. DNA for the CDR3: TGTGCCTGGAGTGCGGGACAGGGTTACGAGCAGTACTTC.

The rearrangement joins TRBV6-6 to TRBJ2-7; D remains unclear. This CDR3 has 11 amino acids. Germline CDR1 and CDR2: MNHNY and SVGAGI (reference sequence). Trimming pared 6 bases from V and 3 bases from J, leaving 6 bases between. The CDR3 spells CASRSSYEQYF. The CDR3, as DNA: TGTGCCAGCAGGTCAAGCTACGAGCAGTACTTC.

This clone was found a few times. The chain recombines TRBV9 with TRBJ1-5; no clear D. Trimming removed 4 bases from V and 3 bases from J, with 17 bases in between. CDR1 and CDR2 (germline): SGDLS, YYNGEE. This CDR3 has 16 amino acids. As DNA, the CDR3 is TGTGCCAGCAGCCCCGGCGACGGACGGTTCAATCAGCCCCAGCATTTT. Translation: CASSPGDGRFNQPQHF.

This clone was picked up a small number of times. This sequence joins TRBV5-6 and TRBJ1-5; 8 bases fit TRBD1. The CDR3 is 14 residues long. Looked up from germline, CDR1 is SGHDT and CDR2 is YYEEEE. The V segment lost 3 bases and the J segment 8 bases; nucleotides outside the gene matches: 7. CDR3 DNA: TGTGCCAGCAGCTCGTGGACAGGGTGGGAGCCCCAGCATTTT. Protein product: CASSSWTGWEPQHF.

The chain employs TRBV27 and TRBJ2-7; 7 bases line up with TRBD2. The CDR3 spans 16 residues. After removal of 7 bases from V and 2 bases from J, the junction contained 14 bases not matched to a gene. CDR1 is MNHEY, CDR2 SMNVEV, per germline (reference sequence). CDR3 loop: CASTPNGGGGPYEQYF. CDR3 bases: TGTGCCAGCACCCCAAATGGTGGCGGGGGTCCCTACGAGCAGTACTTC.

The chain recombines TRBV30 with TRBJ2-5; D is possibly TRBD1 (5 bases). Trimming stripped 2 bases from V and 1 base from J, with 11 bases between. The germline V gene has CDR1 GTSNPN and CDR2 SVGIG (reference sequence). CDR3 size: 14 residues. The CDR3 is CAWSRAGLQETQYF. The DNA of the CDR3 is TGTGCCTGGAGTAGGGCAGGGCTCCAAGAGACCCAGTACTTC.

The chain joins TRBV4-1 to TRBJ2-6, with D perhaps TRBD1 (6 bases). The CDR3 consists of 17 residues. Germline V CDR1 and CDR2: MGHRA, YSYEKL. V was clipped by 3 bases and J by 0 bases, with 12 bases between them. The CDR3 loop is CASSQRTGSSGANVLTF. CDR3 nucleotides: TGCGCCAGCAGCCAGCGAACAGGGAGCTCTGGGGCCAACGTCCTGACTTTC.

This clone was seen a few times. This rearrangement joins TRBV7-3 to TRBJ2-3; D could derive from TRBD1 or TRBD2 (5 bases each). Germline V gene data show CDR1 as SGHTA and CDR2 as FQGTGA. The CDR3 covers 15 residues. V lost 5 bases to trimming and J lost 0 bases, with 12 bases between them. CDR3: CASSPGTSSTDTQYF. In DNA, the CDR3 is TGTGCCAGCAGCCCGGGGACGAGTAGCACAGATACGCAGTATTTT.

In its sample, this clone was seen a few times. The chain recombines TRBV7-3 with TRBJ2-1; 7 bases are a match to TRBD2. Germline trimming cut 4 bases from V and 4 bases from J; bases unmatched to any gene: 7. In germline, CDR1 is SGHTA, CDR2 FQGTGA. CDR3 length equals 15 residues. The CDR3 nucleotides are TGTGCCAGCAGCTCCCCGGCGGGGGTATACAATGAGCAGTTCTTC. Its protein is CASSSPAGVYNEQFF.

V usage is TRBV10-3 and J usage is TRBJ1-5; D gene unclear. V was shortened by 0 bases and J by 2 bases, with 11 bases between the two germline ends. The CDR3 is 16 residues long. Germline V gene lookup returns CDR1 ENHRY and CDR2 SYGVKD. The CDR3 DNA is TGTGCCATCAGTGAGTCTGGGAGGGTTGGCAATCAGCCCCAGCATTTT. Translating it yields CAISESGRVGNQPQHF.

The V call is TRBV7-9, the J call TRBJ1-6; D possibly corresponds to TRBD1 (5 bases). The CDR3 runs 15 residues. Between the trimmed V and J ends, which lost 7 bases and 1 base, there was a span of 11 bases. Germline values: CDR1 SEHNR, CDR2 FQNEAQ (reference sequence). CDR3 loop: CASTLQGSYNSPLHF. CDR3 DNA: TGTGCCAGCACTCTTCAGGGTTCCTATAATTCACCCCTCCACTTT.

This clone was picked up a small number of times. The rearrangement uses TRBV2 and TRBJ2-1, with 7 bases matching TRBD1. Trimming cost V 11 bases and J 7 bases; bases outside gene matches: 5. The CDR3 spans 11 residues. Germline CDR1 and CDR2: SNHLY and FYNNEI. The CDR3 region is CAGNRGNEQFF. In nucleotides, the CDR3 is TGTGCCGGGAACAGGGGTAATGAGCAGTTCTTC. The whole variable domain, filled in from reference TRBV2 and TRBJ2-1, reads EPEVTQTPSHQVTQMGQEVILRCVPISNHLYFYWYRQILGQKVEFLVSFYNNEISEKSEIFDDQFSVERPDGSNFTLKIRSTKLEDSAMYFCAGNRGNEQFFGPGTRLTVL.

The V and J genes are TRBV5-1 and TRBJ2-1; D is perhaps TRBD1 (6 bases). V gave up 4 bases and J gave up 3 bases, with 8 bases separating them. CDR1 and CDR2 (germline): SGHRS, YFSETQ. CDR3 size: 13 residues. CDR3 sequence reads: CASSMDSYNEQFF. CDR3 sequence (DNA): TGCGCCAGCAGCATGGACAGCTACAATGAGCAGTTCTTC.

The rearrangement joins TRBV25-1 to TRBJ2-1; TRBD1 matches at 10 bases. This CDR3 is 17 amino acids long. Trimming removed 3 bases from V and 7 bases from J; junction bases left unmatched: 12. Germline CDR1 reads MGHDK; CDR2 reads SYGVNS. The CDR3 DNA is TGTGCCAGCAGTGAGCTGACAGGGGGCTTGGTACGGAATGAGCAGTTCTTC. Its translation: CASSELTGGLVRNEQFF.

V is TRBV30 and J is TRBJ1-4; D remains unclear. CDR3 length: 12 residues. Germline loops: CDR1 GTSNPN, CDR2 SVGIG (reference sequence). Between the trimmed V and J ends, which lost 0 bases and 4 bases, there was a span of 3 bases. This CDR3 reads CAWSVGNEKLFF. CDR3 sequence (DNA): TGTGCCTGGAGTGTCGGTAATGAAAAACTGTTTTTT.

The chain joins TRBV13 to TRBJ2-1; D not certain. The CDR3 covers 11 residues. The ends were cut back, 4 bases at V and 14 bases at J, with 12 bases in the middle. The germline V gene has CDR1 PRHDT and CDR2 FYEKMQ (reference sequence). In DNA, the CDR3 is TGTGCCAGCAGCTCCAATTATCGGAAGTTCTTC. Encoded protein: CASSSNYRKFF.

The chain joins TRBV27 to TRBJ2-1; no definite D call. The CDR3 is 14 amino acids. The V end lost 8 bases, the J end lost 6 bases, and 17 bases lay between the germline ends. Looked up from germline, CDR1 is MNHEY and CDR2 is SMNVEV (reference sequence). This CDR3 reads CASCARASGNEQFF. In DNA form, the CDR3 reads TGTGCCAGCTGTGCTAGGGCCTCCGGCAATGAGCAGTTCTTC.

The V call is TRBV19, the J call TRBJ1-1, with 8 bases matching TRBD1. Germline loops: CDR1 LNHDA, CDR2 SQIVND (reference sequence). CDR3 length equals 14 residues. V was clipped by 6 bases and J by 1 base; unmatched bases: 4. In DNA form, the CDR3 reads TGTGCCAGTAGGGACAGGGTGAAGAACACTGAAGCTTTCTTT. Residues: CASRDRVKNTEAFF.

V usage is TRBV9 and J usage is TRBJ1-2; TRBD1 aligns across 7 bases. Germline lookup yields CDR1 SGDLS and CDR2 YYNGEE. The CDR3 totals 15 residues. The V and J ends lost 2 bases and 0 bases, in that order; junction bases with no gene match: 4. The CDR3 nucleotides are TGTGCCAGCAGCGTGGGGGACAGCTCTAACTATGGCTACACCTTC. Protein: CASSVGDSSNYGYTF.

For the CDR3, the DNA is TGTGCCAGCAGCTGGGACTTTCCGCCGGATACGCAGTATTTT. Amino acids: CASSWDFPPDTQYF. This chain joins TRBV2 and TRBJ2-3; D is possibly TRBD2 (6 bases). The length of the CDR3 is 14 residues. Trimming removed 6 bases from V and 6 bases from J, with 16 bases in between. Germline V gene data show CDR1 as SNHLY and CDR2 as FYNNEI.

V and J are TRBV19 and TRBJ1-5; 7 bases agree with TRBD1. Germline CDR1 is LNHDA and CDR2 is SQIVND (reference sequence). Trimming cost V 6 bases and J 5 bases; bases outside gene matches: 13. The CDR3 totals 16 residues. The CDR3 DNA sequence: TGTGCCAGTAGAACTCCACAGGGGATCGCTGATCAGCCCCAGCATTTT. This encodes CASRTPQGIADQPQHF.

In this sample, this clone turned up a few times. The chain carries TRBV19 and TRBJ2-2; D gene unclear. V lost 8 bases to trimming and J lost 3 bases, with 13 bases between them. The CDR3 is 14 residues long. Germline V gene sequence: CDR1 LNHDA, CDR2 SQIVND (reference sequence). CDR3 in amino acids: CASEAPNDTGELFF. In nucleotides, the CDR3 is TGTGCCAGTGAGGCCCCAAATGACACCGGGGAGCTGTTTTTT.